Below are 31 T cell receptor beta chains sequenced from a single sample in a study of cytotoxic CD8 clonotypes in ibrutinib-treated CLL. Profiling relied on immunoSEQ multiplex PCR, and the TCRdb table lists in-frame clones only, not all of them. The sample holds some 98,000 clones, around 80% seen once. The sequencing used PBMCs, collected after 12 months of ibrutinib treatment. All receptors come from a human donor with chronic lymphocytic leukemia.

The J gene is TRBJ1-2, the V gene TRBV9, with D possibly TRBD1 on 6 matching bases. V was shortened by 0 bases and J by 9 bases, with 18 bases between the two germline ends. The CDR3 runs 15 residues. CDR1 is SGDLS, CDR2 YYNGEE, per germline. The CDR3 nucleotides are TGTGCCAGCAGCGTAGATATATTGGCAGGGGAGAGCTACACCTTC. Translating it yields CASSVDILAGESYTF.

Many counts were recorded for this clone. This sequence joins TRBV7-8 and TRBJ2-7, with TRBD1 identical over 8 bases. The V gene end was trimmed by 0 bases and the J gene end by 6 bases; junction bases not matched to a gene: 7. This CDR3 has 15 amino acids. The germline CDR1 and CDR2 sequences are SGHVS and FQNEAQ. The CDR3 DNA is TGTGCCAGCAGCTTAGCGGGCTTGACAGGGGCCGAGCAGTACTTC. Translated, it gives CASSLAGLTGAEQYF.

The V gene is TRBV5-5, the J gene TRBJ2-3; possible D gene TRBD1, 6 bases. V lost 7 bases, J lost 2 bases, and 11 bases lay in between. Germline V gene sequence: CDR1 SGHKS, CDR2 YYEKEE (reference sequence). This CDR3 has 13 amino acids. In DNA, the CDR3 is TGTGCCAGCGGGTCAGGGGACACAGATACGCAGTATTTT. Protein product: CASGSGDTDTQYF.

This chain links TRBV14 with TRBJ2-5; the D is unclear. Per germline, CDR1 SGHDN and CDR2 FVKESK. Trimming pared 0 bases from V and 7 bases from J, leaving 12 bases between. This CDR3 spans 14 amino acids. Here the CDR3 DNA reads TGTGCCAGCAGCCAAGATTTGCTTGGCGGGACCCAGTACTTC. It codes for CASSQDLLGGTQYF.

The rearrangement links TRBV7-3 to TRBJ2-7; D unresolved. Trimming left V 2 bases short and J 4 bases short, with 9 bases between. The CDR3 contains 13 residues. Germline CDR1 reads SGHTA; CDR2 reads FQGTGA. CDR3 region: CASSLGRRYEQYF. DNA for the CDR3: TGTGCCAGCAGCTTAGGTCGTCGGTACGAGCAGTACTTC.

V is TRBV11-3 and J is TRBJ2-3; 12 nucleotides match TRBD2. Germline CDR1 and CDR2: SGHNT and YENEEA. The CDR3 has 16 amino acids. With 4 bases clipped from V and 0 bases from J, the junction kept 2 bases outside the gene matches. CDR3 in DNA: TGTGCCAGCAGCTCGGGACTAGCGGGTAGCACAGATACGCAGTATTTT. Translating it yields CASSSGLAGSTDTQYF.

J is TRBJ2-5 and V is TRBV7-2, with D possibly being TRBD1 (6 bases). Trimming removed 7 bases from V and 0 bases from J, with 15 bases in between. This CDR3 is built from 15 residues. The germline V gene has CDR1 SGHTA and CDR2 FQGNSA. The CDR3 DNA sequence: TGTGCCAGCAATTCACAGGGCCTGTACCAAGAGACCCAGTACTTC. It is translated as CASNSQGLYQETQYF.

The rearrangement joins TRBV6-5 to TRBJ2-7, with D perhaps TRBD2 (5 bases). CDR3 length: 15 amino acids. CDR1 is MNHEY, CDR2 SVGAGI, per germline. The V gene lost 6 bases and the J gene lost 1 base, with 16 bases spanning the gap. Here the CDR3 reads CASRTPLGGSYEQYF. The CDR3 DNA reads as TGTGCCAGCAGGACCCCGTTGGGCGGGTCCTACGAGCAGTACTTC.

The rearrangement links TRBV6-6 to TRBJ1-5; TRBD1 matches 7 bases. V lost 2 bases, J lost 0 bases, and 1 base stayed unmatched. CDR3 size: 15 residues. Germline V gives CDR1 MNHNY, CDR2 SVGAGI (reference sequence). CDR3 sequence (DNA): TGTGCCAGCAGTTACGACAGGGCTAGCAATCAGCCCCAGCATTTT. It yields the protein CASSYDRASNQPQHF.

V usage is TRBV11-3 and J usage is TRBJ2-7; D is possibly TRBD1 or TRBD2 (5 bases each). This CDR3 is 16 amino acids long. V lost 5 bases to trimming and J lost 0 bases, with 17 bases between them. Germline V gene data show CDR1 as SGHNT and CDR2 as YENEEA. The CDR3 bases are TGTGCCAGCAGCCAAAGACGGGACGGCCGCTCCTACGAGCAGTACTTC. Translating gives CASSQRRDGRSYEQYF.

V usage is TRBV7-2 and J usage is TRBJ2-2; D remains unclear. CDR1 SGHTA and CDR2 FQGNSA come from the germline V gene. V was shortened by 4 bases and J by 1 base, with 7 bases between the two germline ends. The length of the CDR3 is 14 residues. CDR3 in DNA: TGTGCCAGCAGCTCGGACCGGAACACCGGGGAGCTGTTTTTT. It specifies CASSSDRNTGELFF.

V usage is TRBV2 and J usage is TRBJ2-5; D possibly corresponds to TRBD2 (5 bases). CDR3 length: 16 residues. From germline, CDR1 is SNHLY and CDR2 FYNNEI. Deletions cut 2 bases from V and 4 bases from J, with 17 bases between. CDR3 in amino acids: CASSERLADLGETQYF. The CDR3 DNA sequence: TGTGCCAGCAGTGAAAGGCTAGCAGACCTCGGAGAGACCCAGTACTTC.

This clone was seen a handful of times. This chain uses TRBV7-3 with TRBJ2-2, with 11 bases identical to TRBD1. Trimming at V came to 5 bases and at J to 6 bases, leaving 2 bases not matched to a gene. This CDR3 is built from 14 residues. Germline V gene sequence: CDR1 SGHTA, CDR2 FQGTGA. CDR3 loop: CASSPGQGAGELFF. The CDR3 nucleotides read TGTGCCAGCAGCCCGGGACAGGGGGCCGGGGAGCTGTTTTTT.

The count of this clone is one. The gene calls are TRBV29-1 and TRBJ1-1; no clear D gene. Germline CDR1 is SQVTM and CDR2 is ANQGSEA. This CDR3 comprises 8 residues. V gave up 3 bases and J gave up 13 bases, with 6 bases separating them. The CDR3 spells CSVEEGFF. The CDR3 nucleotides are TGCAGCGTTGAGGAGGGTTTCTTT.

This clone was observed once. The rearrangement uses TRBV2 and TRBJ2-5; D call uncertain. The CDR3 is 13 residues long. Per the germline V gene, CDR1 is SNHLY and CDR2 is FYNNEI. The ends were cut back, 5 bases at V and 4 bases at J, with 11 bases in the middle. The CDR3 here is CASSIQLGETQYF. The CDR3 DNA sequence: TGTGCCAGCAGTATCCAGTTGGGAGAGACCCAGTACTTC.

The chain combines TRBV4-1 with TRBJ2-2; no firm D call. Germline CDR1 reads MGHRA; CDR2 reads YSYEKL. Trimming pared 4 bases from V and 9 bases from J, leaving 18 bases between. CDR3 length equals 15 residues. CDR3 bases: TGCGCCAGCAGCCGCAACACGCTGGGGTCCAGGGAGCTGTTTTTT. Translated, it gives CASSRNTLGSRELFF.

DNA of the CDR3: TGTGCCAGCAGCTTCGACAGGGGAAGCTCCTACGAGCAGTACTTC. As protein: CASSFDRGSSYEQYF. This rearrangement joins TRBV7-2 to TRBJ2-7, with 8 bases fitting TRBD1. The V gene end was trimmed by 3 bases and the J gene end by 0 bases; junction bases not matched to a gene: 4. Germline V lookup: CDR1 SGHTA, CDR2 FQGNSA. This CDR3 is 15 amino acids long.

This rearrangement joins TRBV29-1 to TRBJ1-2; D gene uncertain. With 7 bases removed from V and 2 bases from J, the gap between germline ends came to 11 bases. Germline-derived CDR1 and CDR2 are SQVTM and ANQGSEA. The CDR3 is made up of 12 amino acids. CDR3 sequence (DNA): TGCAGCGCGGGCGGTGAAAACTATGGCTACACCTTC. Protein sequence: CSAGGENYGYTF.

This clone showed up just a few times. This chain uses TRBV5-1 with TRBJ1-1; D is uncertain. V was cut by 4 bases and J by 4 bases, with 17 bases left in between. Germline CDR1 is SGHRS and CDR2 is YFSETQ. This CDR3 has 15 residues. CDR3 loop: CASSLESRLSTEAFF. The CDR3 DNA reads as TGCGCCAGCAGCCTAGAGTCCAGACTCAGCACTGAAGCTTTCTTT.

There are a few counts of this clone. The CDR3 nucleotides read TGTGCCAGCAGTGACGCAGCAGGGAATGAGCAGTTCTTC. It encodes CASSDAAGNEQFF. This chain connects TRBV6-4 to TRBJ2-1, with D perhaps matching TRBD1 (5 bases). The CDR3 is made up of 13 amino acids. Germline assignment: CDR1 MRHNA and CDR2 SNTAGT. Trimming left V 2 bases short and J 7 bases short, with 9 bases between.

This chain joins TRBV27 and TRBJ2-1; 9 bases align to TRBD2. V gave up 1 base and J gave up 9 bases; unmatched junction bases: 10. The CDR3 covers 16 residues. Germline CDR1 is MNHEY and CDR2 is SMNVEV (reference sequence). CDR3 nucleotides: TGTGCCAGCAGTTTATTGGTTGGCGGGGGGGCCACTGAGCAGTTCTTC. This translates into CASSLLVGGGATEQFF.

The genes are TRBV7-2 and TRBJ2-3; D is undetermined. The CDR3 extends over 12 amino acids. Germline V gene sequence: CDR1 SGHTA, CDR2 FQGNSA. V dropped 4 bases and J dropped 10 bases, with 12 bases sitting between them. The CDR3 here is CASSSHSRAQYF. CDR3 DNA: TGTGCCAGCAGCTCCCACAGTAGGGCGCAGTATTTT.

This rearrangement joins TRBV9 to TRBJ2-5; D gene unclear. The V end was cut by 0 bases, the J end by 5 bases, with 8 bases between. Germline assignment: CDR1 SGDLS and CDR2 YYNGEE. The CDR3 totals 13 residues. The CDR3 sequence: CASSVEGTETQYF. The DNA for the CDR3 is TGTGCCAGCAGCGTAGAAGGAACGGAGACCCAGTACTTC.

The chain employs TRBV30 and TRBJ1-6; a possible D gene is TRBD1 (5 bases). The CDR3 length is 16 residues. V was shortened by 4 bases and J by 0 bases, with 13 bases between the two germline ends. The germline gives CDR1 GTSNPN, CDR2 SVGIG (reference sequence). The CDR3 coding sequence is TGTGCCTGGATGGCGACAGATAGCTCCTATAATTCACCCCTCCACTTT. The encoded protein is CAWMATDSSYNSPLHF.

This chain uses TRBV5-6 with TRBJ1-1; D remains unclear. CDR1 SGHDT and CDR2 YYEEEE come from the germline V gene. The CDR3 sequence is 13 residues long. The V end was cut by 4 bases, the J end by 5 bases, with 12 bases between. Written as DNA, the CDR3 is TGTGCCAGCAGCCCCGACGCATGGACTGAAGCTTTCTTT. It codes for CASSPDAWTEAFF.

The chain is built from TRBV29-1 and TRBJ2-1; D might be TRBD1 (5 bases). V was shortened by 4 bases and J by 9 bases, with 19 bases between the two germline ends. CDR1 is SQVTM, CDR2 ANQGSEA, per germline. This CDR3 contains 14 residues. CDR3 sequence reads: CSVGAGQGIVEQFF. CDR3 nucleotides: TGCAGCGTTGGAGCCGGCCAGGGTATTGTTGAGCAGTTCTTC.

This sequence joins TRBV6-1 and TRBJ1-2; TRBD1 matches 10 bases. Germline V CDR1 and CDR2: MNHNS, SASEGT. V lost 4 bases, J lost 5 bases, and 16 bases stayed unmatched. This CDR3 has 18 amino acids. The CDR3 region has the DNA TGTGCCAGCAGTGCACGCAACCCATCCGGGACAGGGGTTTATGGCTACACCTTC. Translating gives CASSARNPSGTGVYGYTF.

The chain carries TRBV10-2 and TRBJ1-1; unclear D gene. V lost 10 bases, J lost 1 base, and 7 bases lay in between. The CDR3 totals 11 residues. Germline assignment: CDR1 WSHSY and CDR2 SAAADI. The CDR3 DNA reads TGCGCCACCCGGGGGAACACTGAAGCTTTCTTT. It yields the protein CATRGNTEAFF.

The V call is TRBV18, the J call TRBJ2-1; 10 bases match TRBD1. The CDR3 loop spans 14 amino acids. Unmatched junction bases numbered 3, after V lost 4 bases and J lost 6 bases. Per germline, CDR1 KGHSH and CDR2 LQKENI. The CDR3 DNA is TGTGCCAGCTCACGACAGGGGGCCTCCAATGAGCAGTTCTTC. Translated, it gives CASSRQGASNEQFF.

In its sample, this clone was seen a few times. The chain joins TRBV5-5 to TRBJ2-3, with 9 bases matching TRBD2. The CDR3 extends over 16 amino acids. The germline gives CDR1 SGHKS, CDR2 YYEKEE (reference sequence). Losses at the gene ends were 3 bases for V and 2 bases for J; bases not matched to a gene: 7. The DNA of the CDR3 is TGTGCCAGCAGCTCCAGGCTAGCGGGGCTCACAGATACGCAGTATTTT. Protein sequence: CASSSRLAGLTDTQYF.

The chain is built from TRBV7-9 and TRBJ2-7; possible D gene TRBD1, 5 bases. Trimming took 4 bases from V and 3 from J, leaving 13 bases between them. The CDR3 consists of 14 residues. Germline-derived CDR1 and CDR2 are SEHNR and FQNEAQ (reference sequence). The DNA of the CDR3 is TGTGCCAGCAGCTCCCCGACAGACGACTACGAGCAGTACTTC. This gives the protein CASSSPTDDYEQYF.